Each of the 28 T cell receptor beta chains below was sequenced from the same sample in a study of T-cell reconstitution after alpha-beta-depleted transplantation in children (dated by TCRdb to about 2016). Libraries were built with PCR. TCRdb lists the instrument as Illumina HiSeq 2500. Molecular barcoding was employed in the preparation of TCR libraries, with unique molecular identifiers being used to normalize TCRbeta repertoire quantification. In-frame beta chains were kept once TCRdb had trimmed the public reads at Q25 with fastp and called clones with MiXCR. Rows merge per CDR3 protein into single entries with the most common DNA and genes. The sample profile shows 600,000 to 700,000 distinct CDR3 sequences; roughly 15% of them were found once. Approximately 1.1% of the sample is held by the ten biggest clonotypes. The sequencing here drew on PBMCs from the stem cell graft donor, taken from the stem cell graft. Receptor source: a human donor who donated a stem cell graft to a child with acute myeloid leukemia.

The chain has TRBV29-1 and TRBJ1-2; TRBD1 matches 9 bases. This CDR3 comprises 13 residues. Germline V CDR1 and CDR2: SQVTM, ANQGSEA. The J segment lost 8 bases and the V segment lost 6 bases, leaving 10 bases of the junction unmatched. The DNA for the CDR3 is TGCAGCGTGTGGACAGGGGACGCGGAGGGCTACACCTTC. Translated, it gives CSVWTGDAEGYTF.

This clonotype has just a few counts. V usage is TRBV7-2 and J usage is TRBJ2-4; D remains unclear. The V gene lost 2 bases and the J gene lost 7 bases, with 9 bases spanning the gap. Germline loops: CDR1 SGHTA, CDR2 FQGNSA. The CDR3 loop spans 13 amino acids. CDR3: CASSLWLGNIQYF. The CDR3 DNA sequence: TGTGCCAGCAGCTTATGGCTAGGCAACATTCAGTACTTC.

This clonotype was recorded many times. This sequence joins TRBV20-1 and TRBJ2-3; a weak D match, TRBD2 (6 bases). Deletions cut 3 bases from V and 0 bases from J, with 13 bases between. Germline CDR1 and CDR2: DFQATT and SNEGSKA (reference sequence). This CDR3 comprises 15 residues. The CDR3 sequence is CSASYEGTSTDTQYF. DNA of the CDR3: TGCAGTGCTAGTTACGAGGGGACTAGCACAGATACGCAGTATTTT.

This clonotype was observed a few times. The chain employs TRBV27 and TRBJ2-1; D may be TRBD1 (6 bases). CDR3 length: 20 residues. Germline V gene lookup returns CDR1 MNHEY and CDR2 SMNVEV (reference sequence). V was pared by 5 bases and J by 1 base, with 27 bases between. CDR3 DNA: TGTGCCAGCAGTCACTTCGCCCGATCTTCCGGGACAAGTTCCTACAATGAGCAGTTCTTC. Translation: CASSHFARSSGTSSYNEQFF.

This clonotype was observed many times. This chain connects TRBV29-1 to TRBJ1-2, with D possibly matching TRBD1 (5 bases). V lost 3 bases to trimming and J lost 4 bases, with 12 bases between them. The germline gives CDR1 SQVTM, CDR2 ANQGSEA. The CDR3 is 13 residues long. CDR3 in amino acids: CSVEGRDGYGYTF. CDR3 coding DNA: TGCAGCGTTGAGGGCAGGGATGGCTATGGCTACACCTTC.

This clonotype was detected many times. This chain connects TRBV24-1 to TRBJ2-5, with D possibly called TRBD1 or TRBD2 (5 bases each). Germline loops: CDR1 KGHDR, CDR2 SFDVKD. The CDR3 runs 15 residues. The V and J ends lost 3 bases and 5 bases respectively, with 15 bases between them. This chain's CDR3 is CATSDQGTPGETQYF. The CDR3 DNA reads as TGTGCCACCAGTGATCAAGGGACGCCAGGGGAGACCCAGTACTTC.

This clonotype was counted many times. The genes are TRBV29-1 and TRBJ2-6; D gene uncertain. This CDR3 comprises 13 residues. Germline V lookup: CDR1 SQVTM, CDR2 ANQGSEA. Deletions cut 4 bases from V and 4 bases from J, with 8 bases between. CDR3 protein: CSVVGTGANVLTF. Here the CDR3 DNA reads TGCAGCGTTGTGGGTACCGGGGCCAACGTCCTGACTTTC.

This clonotype has just a few counts. J is TRBJ2-1 and V is TRBV9, with a tentative D call TRBD2 (5 bases). The CDR3 extends over 16 amino acids. Germline V gives CDR1 SGDLS, CDR2 YYNGEE. Trimming stripped 0 bases from V and 3 bases from J, with 13 bases between. DNA of the CDR3: TGTGCCAGCAGCGTAGAGGGAGACGGGTTCTACAATGAGCAGTTCTTC. This sequence encodes CASSVEGDGFYNEQFF.

This clonotype was observed a few times. This chain links TRBV5-1 with TRBJ1-4; D possibly corresponds to TRBD1 (6 bases). The CDR3 runs to 16 residues. V lost 3 bases and J lost 5, with 17 bases in between. Per germline, CDR1 SGHRS and CDR2 YFSETQ. CDR3 in DNA: TGCGCCAGCAGCTCGGGACATTTTGGGGGGAATGAAAAACTGTTTTTT. Translating gives CASSSGHFGGNEKLFF.

Only a few counts were recorded for this clonotype. This chain links TRBV5-1 with TRBJ2-1, with 9 bases matching TRBD1. V dropped 0 bases and J dropped 8; count of bases not matched to a gene: 6. The germline V gene encodes CDR1 SGHRS and CDR2 YFSETQ. This CDR3 contains 15 residues. Written as DNA, the CDR3 is TGCGCCAGCAGCTTGGCCACAGGGGGCATTGATGAGCAGTTCTTC. It is translated as CASSLATGGIDEQFF.

This clonotype has only a few counts. V gene TRBV5-8 combines with J gene TRBJ2-5; no clear D. V lost 4 bases to trimming and J lost 3 bases, with 13 bases between them. This CDR3 contains 14 residues. CDR1 is SGHTS, CDR2 YDEGEE, per germline. This chain's CDR3 is CASSRRGREETQYF. CDR3 sequence (DNA): TGTGCCAGCAGCAGAAGAGGTCGGGAAGAGACCCAGTACTTC.

This clonotype was counted many times. CDR3 sequence: CSARVRSGAYNSPLHF. The CDR3 DNA reads TGCAGTGCTAGAGTAAGGTCTGGGGCTTATAATTCACCCCTCCACTTT. The chain couples TRBV20-1 to TRBJ1-6, with D tentatively TRBD1 (5 bases). V was cut by 1 base and J by 4 bases, with 14 bases left in between. CDR1 is DFQATT, CDR2 SNEGSKA, per germline (reference sequence). CDR3 length: 16 residues.

The chain joins TRBV3-1 to TRBJ2-3, with D perhaps TRBD1 or TRBD2 (5 bases each). V gave up 0 bases and J gave up 1 base, with 11 bases separating them. There are 16 residues in the CDR3. Germline lookup yields CDR1 LGHDT and CDR2 YNNKEL (reference sequence). The CDR3 reads CASSQDTGTGTDTQYF. DNA of the CDR3: TGTGCCAGCAGCCAAGATACGGGGACGGGCACAGATACGCAGTATTTT.

In its sample, this clonotype was seen a few times. The chain employs TRBV12-3 or TRBV12-4 and TRBJ2-7; D remains unclear. The CDR3 is 14 amino acids. The ends were cut back, 1 base at V and 0 bases at J, with 7 bases in the middle. In DNA, the CDR3 is TGTGCCAGCAGTTTAGAGGGCCTCTCCTACGAGCAGTACGTC. Amino acids: CASSLEGLSYEQYV.

The chain joins TRBV20-1 to TRBJ2-2; the match to TRBD2 covers 9 bases. The CDR3 is 17 residues long. V lost 1 base to trimming and J lost 5 bases; unmatched junction nucleotides: 11. Germline CDR1 reads DFQATT; CDR2 reads SNEGSKA (reference sequence). CDR3 sequence reads: CSARATGGGALTGELFF. For the CDR3, the DNA is TGCAGTGCTAGAGCCACCGGCGGGGGGGCCCTAACCGGGGAGCTGTTTTTT.

This clonotype was observed at least ten times. This CDR3 is CASSLDSGGSYEQFF. Written as DNA, the CDR3 is TGCGCCAGCAGCTTGGATAGCGGGGGGTCGTATGAGCAGTTCTTC. The chain combines TRBV5-1 with TRBJ2-1, with 10 bases matching TRBD2. The germline CDR1 and CDR2 sequences are SGHRS and YFSETQ. The CDR3 has 15 residues. Germline trimming cut 0 bases from V and 8 bases from J; bases unmatched to any gene: 5.

This clonotype was observed at least ten times. This rearrangement joins TRBV12-3 or TRBV12-4 to TRBJ2-7; D possibly corresponds to TRBD1 (6 bases). The V gene lost 3 bases and the J gene lost 0 bases, with 12 bases spanning the gap. This CDR3 is built from 15 residues. CDR3 region: CASSLGHTLSYEQYF. The CDR3 coding sequence is TGTGCCAGCAGTTTGGGACACACCCTCTCCTACGAGCAGTACTTC.

This chain joins TRBV29-1 and TRBJ2-7; weak D call: TRBD2 (7 bases). Germline V lookup: CDR1 SQVTM, CDR2 ANQGSEA. V lost 6 bases, J lost 6 bases, and 18 bases lay in between. The CDR3 is 13 residues long. The CDR3 nucleotides are TGCAGCGTGTCCGAGGGGGGGGCGGGCGAGCAGTACGTC. Protein sequence: CSVSEGGAGEQYV.

This clonotype was observed a few times. This chain connects TRBV11-2 to TRBJ2-1; 14 positions match TRBD2. V dropped 5 bases and J dropped 4; count of bases not matched to a gene: 4. Per germline, CDR1 SGHAT and CDR2 FQNNGV. This CDR3 region has 16 residues. In DNA, the CDR3 is TGTGCCAGCAGCCGACTAGCGGGGGGGCGGTACAATGAGCAGTTCTTC. This gives the protein CASSRLAGGRYNEQFF.

V usage is TRBV6-5 and J usage is TRBJ2-2; possibly TRBD1 for D (6 bases). Germline V CDR1 and CDR2: MNHEY, SVGAGI. CDR3 length equals 14 residues. V was clipped by 7 bases and J by 3 bases, with 12 bases between them. In nucleotides, the CDR3 is TGTGCCAGCAAGTACTACAGGGACACCGGGGAGCTGTTTTTT. Its translation: CASKYYRDTGELFF.

The sample holds a few counts of this clonotype. The chain is built from TRBV6-1 and TRBJ2-1; D might be TRBD2 (6 bases). The CDR3 is 15 residues long. V lost 5 bases to trimming and J lost 9 bases, with 20 bases between them. Germline V gene sequence: CDR1 MNHNS, CDR2 SASEGT. Here the CDR3 reads CASSRDSSLSGEQFF. The CDR3 DNA reads as TGTGCCAGCAGTAGGGACTCCTCTTTGTCGGGTGAGCAGTTCTTC.

This clonotype was observed a few times. The V gene is TRBV5-1, the J gene TRBJ2-7, with D possibly TRBD1 on 6 matching bases. The V end was cut by 7 bases, the J end by 5 bases, with 19 bases between. Germline V CDR1 and CDR2: SGHRS, YFSETQ. The CDR3 sequence is 14 residues long. CDR3 bases: TGCGCCAGCGGATCATCCATCCAGGGGAACGAGCAGTACTTC. Residues: CASGSSIQGNEQYF.

The gene calls are TRBV4-3 and TRBJ2-2, with D possibly TRBD2 on 6 matching bases. The germline gives CDR1 LGHNA, CDR2 YSLEER. Trimming left V 6 bases short and J 7 bases short, with 21 bases between. The CDR3 length is 16 residues. CDR3 loop: CASSLRAAGGVGELFF. In nucleotides, the CDR3 is TGCGCCAGCAGTCTCCGGGCCGCTGGAGGGGTCGGGGAGCTGTTTTTT.

This chain joins TRBV12-3 or TRBV12-4 and TRBJ1-6, with D hard to call. Between the trimmed V and J ends, which lost 7 bases and 9 bases, there was a span of 10 bases. The CDR3 has 12 amino acids. The CDR3 sequence: CASTLGSSPLHF. DNA of the CDR3: TGTGCCAGCACCCTAGGTAGTTCACCCCTCCACTTT.

The sample holds many counts of this clonotype. V and J are TRBV5-6 and TRBJ1-1; D is uncertain. The germline V and J ends were trimmed by 3 bases and 1 base, with 7 bases remaining between them. CDR3 length: 13 amino acids. CDR1 and CDR2 (germline): SGHDT, YYEEEE. DNA of the CDR3: TGTGCCAGCAGCTGGTGGAGGAACACTGAAGCTTTCTTT. Its protein is CASSWWRNTEAFF.

This clonotype was counted only a few times. This chain joins TRBV7-9 and TRBJ1-1; perhaps TRBD1 as D (6 bases). Trimming cost V 4 bases and J 5 bases, with 14 bases left between them. Germline V lookup: CDR1 SEHNR, CDR2 FQNEAQ (reference sequence). This CDR3 is built from 14 residues. CDR3: CASSSGERKTEAFF. The DNA of the CDR3 is TGTGCCAGCAGCTCAGGGGAAAGGAAAACTGAAGCTTTCTTT.

This clonotype has a count of ten or more. The V gene is TRBV5-1, the J gene TRBJ2-7; tentative D call: TRBD2 (5 bases). The CDR3 totals 13 residues. Trimming took off 4 bases at V and 2 bases at J, with 10 bases between the two ends. Germline-derived CDR1 and CDR2 are SGHRS and YFSETQ. The CDR3 spells CASSRDGTYEQYF. DNA for the CDR3: TGCGCCAGCAGCCGAGACGGGACCTACGAGCAGTACTTC. Supplemented by reference TRBV5-1 and TRBJ2-7, the full variable domain reads KAGVTQTPRYLIKTRGQQVTLSCSPISGHRSVSWYQQTPGQGLQFLFEYFSETQRNKGNFPGRFSGRQFSNSRSEMNVSTLELGDSALYLCASSRDGTYEQYFGPGTRLTVT.

Only a few counts were recorded for this clonotype. The chain has TRBV27 and TRBJ2-3, with a weak D call TRBD2 (7 bases). V shed 6 bases and J shed 4 bases, with 20 bases lying between them. The length of the CDR3 is 16 residues. Looked up from germline, CDR1 is MNHEY and CDR2 is SMNVEV (reference sequence). The CDR3: CASRSLGGGTADTQYF. CDR3 bases: TGTGCCAGCAGATCGTTAGGGGGGGGAACCGCAGATACGCAGTATTTT.